This is a list of T cell receptor beta chains from one sample in a study of cytomegalovirus exposure and HLA in healthy donors. Sequenced by immunoSEQ multiplex PCR; TCRdb stores in-frame clones only, minus some. The sample has hundreds of thousands of clones; more than 75% are singletons. Sequences were obtained from PBMCs. The receptors were gathered from a woman in her twenties or thirties in good health and CMV-seropositive. Both conserved end residues are part of each CDR3. The order of the fields is V gene, J gene, D gene, clone size, CDR3 DNA, CDR3 protein. A D gene is named only where the DNA matches it firmly. Rows give clone size only sometimes, using once, few, many, or a class for an expanded clone.

V gene: TRBV2
J gene: TRBJ2-2
D gene: TRBD2
clone size: -
CDR3 DNA: TGTGCCAGCAAGGGACTAATGAACACCGGGGAGCTGTTTTTT
CDR3 protein: CASKGLMNTGELFF

V gene: TRBV28
J gene: TRBJ2-1
D gene: -
clone size: -
CDR3 DNA: TGTGCCAGCAGTGTTAGCGTTTCCTACAATGAGCAGTTCTTC
CDR3 protein: CASSVSVSYNEQFF

V gene: TRBV4-1
J gene: TRBJ2-1
D gene: -
clone size: -
CDR3 DNA: TGCGCCAGCAGCCAAGACAGGCCCGAATACAATGAGCAGTTCTTC
CDR3 protein: CASSQDRPEYNEQFF

V gene: TRBV6-5
J gene: TRBJ2-7
D gene: TRBD1
clone size: -
CDR3 DNA: TGTGCCAGCAGTTACGGACAGGGGGCTTCCTACGAGCAGTACTTC
CDR3 protein: CASSYGQGASYEQYF

V gene: TRBV5-6
J gene: TRBJ2-2
D gene: -
clone size: few
CDR3 DNA: TGTGCCAGCAGCTTGTTCCTTTTCACCGGGGAGCTGTTTTTT
CDR3 protein: CASSLFLFTGELFF

V gene: TRBV28
J gene: TRBJ1-5
D gene: TRBD1
clone size: -
CDR3 DNA: TGTGCCAGCAGGCCGGACGACAGGGTTTTTCAGCCCCAGCATTTT
CDR3 protein: CASRPDDRVFQPQHF

V gene: TRBV4-1
J gene: TRBJ1-3
D gene: -
clone size: -
CDR3 DNA: TGCGCCAGCAGCCAACAAACCTCCGGGACAGGAAACACCATATATTTT
CDR3 protein: CASSQQTSGTGNTIYF

V gene: TRBV6-1
J gene: TRBJ1-2
D gene: -
clone size: -
CDR3 DNA: TGTGCCAGCAGTGAAGCGGAACTGACTTATGGCTACACCTTC
CDR3 protein: CASSEAELTYGYTF

V gene: TRBV5-1
J gene: TRBJ1-2
D gene: -
clone size: -
CDR3 DNA: TGCGCCAGCAGCTTGGGAGATAACTATGGCTACACCTTC
CDR3 protein: CASSLGDNYGYTF

V gene: TRBV19
J gene: TRBJ2-7
D gene: TRBD1
clone size: -
CDR3 DNA: TGTGCCAGTAGTTCTTTGACAGGGCTCCACAACTACGAGCAGTACTTC
CDR3 protein: CASSSLTGLHNYEQYF

V gene: TRBV30
J gene: TRBJ1-1
D gene: -
clone size: -
CDR3 DNA: TGTGCCTGGAAGGAGGTGGCGGACACTGAAGCTTTCTTT
CDR3 protein: CAWKEVADTEAFF

V gene: TRBV7-9
J gene: TRBJ1-4
D gene: -
clone size: -
CDR3 DNA: TGTGCCAGCAGCTTAGTTGAGGAAAAACTGTTTTTT
CDR3 protein: CASSLVEEKLFF

V gene: TRBV7-2
J gene: TRBJ1-2
D gene: -
clone size: -
CDR3 DNA: TGTGCCAGCAGCTTACAGGGTTATGGCTACACCTTC
CDR3 protein: CASSLQGYGYTF

V gene: TRBV4-1
J gene: TRBJ1-1
D gene: TRBD1
clone size: -
CDR3 DNA: TGCGCCAGCAGGGAGGGGGCCTTGGAAACTGAAGCTTTCTTT
CDR3 protein: CASREGALETEAFF

V gene: TRBV27
J gene: TRBJ2-7
D gene: TRBD2
clone size: -
CDR3 DNA: TGTGCCAGCAGTTTAGCGGGGGGTACCTACGAGCAGTACTTC
CDR3 protein: CASSLAGGTYEQYF

V gene: TRBV6-1
J gene: TRBJ2-7
D gene: -
clone size: -
CDR3 DNA: TGTGCCAGCAGTGAAGAGGGGGGGCCTACCTACGAGCAGTACTTC
CDR3 protein: CASSEEGGPTYEQYF

V gene: TRBV7-8
J gene: TRBJ2-7
D gene: -
clone size: -
CDR3 DNA: TGTGCCAGCAGCTTATATGGACTCGAGCCTTACTACGAGCAGTACTTC
CDR3 protein: CASSLYGLEPYYEQYF

V gene: TRBV28
J gene: TRBJ2-7
D gene: TRBD1
clone size: once
CDR3 DNA: TGTGCCAGCAGTCCGGGGACAGGGCAGGAGTACGAGCAGTACTTC
CDR3 protein: CASSPGTGQEYEQYF

V gene: TRBV30
J gene: TRBJ2-2
D gene: -
clone size: -
CDR3 DNA: TGTGCCTGGAGGGGAGGAGGTTACACCGGGGAGCTGTTTTTT
CDR3 protein: CAWRGGGYTGELFF

V gene: TRBV10-3
J gene: TRBJ1-2
D gene: -
clone size: -
CDR3 DNA: TGTGCCATCAGTGAGGAGGGGGAGGGTAACTATGGCTACACCTTC
CDR3 protein: CAISEEGEGNYGYTF

V gene: TRBV15
J gene: TRBJ1-2
D gene: TRBD1
clone size: -
CDR3 DNA: TGTGCCACCAGCGCCTTTGTTGGACAGGGGGCAAGAGGCTACACCTTC
CDR3 protein: CATSAFVGQGARGYTF

V gene: TRBV18
J gene: TRBJ2-1
D gene: -
clone size: -
CDR3 DNA: TGTGCCAGCTCACCAAACCAAGGTAGCTACGGTGAGCAGTTCTTC
CDR3 protein: CASSPNQGSYGEQFF

V gene: TRBV6-6
J gene: TRBJ2-7
D gene: TRBD2
clone size: -
CDR3 DNA: TGTGCCAGCAGACCCACTAGCGGGACCGATTACGAGCAGTACTTC
CDR3 protein: CASRPTSGTDYEQYF

V gene: TRBV29-1
J gene: TRBJ1-4
D gene: -
clone size: -
CDR3 DNA: TGCAGCGCCCAGAACGAAAAACTGTTTTTT
CDR3 protein: CSAQNEKLFF

V gene: TRBV5-4
J gene: TRBJ2-5
D gene: -
clone size: -
CDR3 DNA: TGTGCCAGCAGTTTGAAATCCGGGTTAGAGACCCAGTACTTC
CDR3 protein: CASSLKSGLETQYF

V gene: TRBV27
J gene: TRBJ2-6
D gene: TRBD2
clone size: once
CDR3 DNA: TGTGCCAGCAGTTTGGCGGGGGCTGGGGCCAACGTCCTGACTTTC
CDR3 protein: CASSLAGAGANVLTF

V gene: TRBV18
J gene: TRBJ1-5
D gene: -
clone size: -
CDR3 DNA: TGTGCCAGCTCAACGACACAAGATCAGCCCCAGCATTTT
CDR3 protein: CASSTTQDQPQHF

V gene: TRBV18
J gene: TRBJ1-5
D gene: -
clone size: -
CDR3 DNA: TGTGCCAGCTCACCAAAAGCCAGGGATCAGCCCCAGCATTTT
CDR3 protein: CASSPKARDQPQHF

V gene: TRBV9
J gene: TRBJ2-7
D gene: -
clone size: -
CDR3 DNA: TGTGCCAGCAGCGTCCGGGACTCTAGCTCCTACGAGCAGTACTTC
CDR3 protein: CASSVRDSSSYEQYF

V gene: TRBV28
J gene: TRBJ1-2
D gene: TRBD1
clone size: once
CDR3 DNA: TGTGCCAGCAGTATTAAACAGGGGGCTGTCGGCTATGGCTACACCTTC
CDR3 protein: CASSIKQGAVGYGYTF

V gene: TRBV27
J gene: TRBJ1-1
D gene: TRBD1
clone size: -
CDR3 DNA: TGTGCCAGCAGTTCGCGGGCCGGGACAGGGAGGATTGAAGCTTTCTTT
CDR3 protein: CASSSRAGTGRIEAFF

V gene: TRBV5-6
J gene: TRBJ2-2
D gene: -
clone size: -
CDR3 DNA: TGTGCCAGCAGCTTGTTCCAGGCCCGATTTCCGAACACCGGGGAGCTGTTTTTT
CDR3 protein: CASSLFQARFPNTGELFF

V gene: TRBV2
J gene: TRBJ2-5
D gene: -
clone size: -
CDR3 DNA: TGTGCCAGCCGGGACACCTTCCAAGAGACCCAGTACTTC
CDR3 protein: CASRDTFQETQYF

V gene: TRBV7-3
J gene: TRBJ1-1
D gene: -
clone size: few
CDR3 DNA: TGTGCCAGCAGCCAAGGCGGTTCGGACACTGAAGCTTTCTTT
CDR3 protein: CASSQGGSDTEAFF

V gene: TRBV6-1
J gene: TRBJ2-7
D gene: TRBD2
clone size: -
CDR3 DNA: TGTGCCAGCATTGGGCGGGGGACTTTACCCTACGAGCAGTACTTC
CDR3 protein: CASIGRGTLPYEQYF

V gene: TRBV2
J gene: TRBJ2-2
D gene: -
clone size: few
CDR3 DNA: TGTGCCAGCAGTTTACAAACAGCAGGCGCCGGGGAGCTGTTTTTT
CDR3 protein: CASSLQTAGAGELFF

V gene: TRBV9
J gene: TRBJ2-7
D gene: -
clone size: -
CDR3 DNA: TGTGCCAGCAGCTTTCGACAGAATCCTGGCGAGCAGTACTTC
CDR3 protein: CASSFRQNPGEQYF

V gene: TRBV19
J gene: TRBJ1-4
D gene: -
clone size: -
CDR3 DNA: TGTGCCAGTAGTAGTTCCGGGGGGGAAAAACTGTTTTTT
CDR3 protein: CASSSSGGEKLFF

V gene: TRBV19
J gene: TRBJ2-3
D gene: TRBD2
clone size: -
CDR3 DNA: TGTGCCAGTAGTAATAGACTAGCCCAGCGCACAGATACGCAGTATTTT
CDR3 protein: CASSNRLAQRTDTQYF